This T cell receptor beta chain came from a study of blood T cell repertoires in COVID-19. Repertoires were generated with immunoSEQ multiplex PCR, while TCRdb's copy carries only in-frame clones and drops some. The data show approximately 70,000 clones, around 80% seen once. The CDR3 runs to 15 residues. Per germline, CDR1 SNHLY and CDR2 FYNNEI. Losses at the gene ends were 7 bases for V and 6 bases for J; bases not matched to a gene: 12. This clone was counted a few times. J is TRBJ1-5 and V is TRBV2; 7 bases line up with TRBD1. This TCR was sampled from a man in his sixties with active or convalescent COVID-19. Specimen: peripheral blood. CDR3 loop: CASTAGTDFGQPQHF. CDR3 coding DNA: TGTGCCAGCACCGCCGGGACAGATTTCGGTCAGCCCCAGCATTTT.